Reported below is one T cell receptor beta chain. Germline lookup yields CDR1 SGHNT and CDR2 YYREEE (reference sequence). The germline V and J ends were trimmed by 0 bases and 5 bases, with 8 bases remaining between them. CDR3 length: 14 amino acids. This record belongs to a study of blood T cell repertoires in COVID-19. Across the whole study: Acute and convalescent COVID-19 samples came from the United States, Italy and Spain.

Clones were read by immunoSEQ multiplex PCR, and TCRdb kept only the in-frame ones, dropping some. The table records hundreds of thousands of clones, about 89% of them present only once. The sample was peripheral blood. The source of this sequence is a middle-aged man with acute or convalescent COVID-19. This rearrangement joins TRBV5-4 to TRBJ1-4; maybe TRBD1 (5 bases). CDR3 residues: CASSLGAGNEKLFF. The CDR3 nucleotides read TGTGCCAGCAGCTTGGGGGCAGGGAATGAAAAACTGTTTTTT.